What follows are 30 T cell receptor beta chains derived from one specimen sequenced in a study of T cell responses to AZD1222 COVID-19 vaccine. The method was immunoSEQ multiplex PCR; TCRdb's version includes in-frame clones alone and lacks a portion of them. Of nearly 110,000 clones in the sample, under 95% were seen once. The specimen was peripheral blood, collected 28 days after the second AZD1222 dose. Source of these receptors: an adult who received the AZD1222 COVID-19 vaccine.

The chain joins TRBV7-9 to TRBJ2-7; D gene uncertain. The germline V gene encodes CDR1 SEHNR and CDR2 FQNEAQ (reference sequence). V was trimmed by 2 bases and J by 0 bases, leaving 8 bases between them. The CDR3 has 14 residues. In DNA, the CDR3 is TGTGCCAGCAGCTTATCTACGGCCTCCTACGAGCAGTACTTC. It yields the protein CASSLSTASYEQYF.

This clone was seen just once. This chain links TRBV6-5 with TRBJ2-4, with D perhaps matching TRBD1 or TRBD2 (5 bases each). Germline CDR1 reads MNHEY; CDR2 reads SVGAGI. V gave up 5 bases and J gave up 9 bases, with 20 bases separating them. The CDR3 is 15 amino acids. The DNA of the CDR3 is TGTGCCAGCAGTCCCATGGGACCCTCGGCGCCCATTCAGTACTTC. It is translated as CASSPMGPSAPIQYF.

A word on this clone: Without the conserved terminal phenylalanine or tryptophan, this CDR3 likely stems from a read error. CDR3: CASSSDSLYEQYY. Written as DNA, the CDR3 is TGTGCCAGCAGTTCGGACAGCCTCTACGAGCAGTACTAC. This rearrangement joins TRBV12-3 or TRBV12-4 to TRBJ2-7; tentatively, D is TRBD1 (6 bases). V shed 4 bases and J shed 3 bases, with 10 bases lying between them. This CDR3 spans 13 amino acids.

V gene TRBV30 combines with J gene TRBJ2-5; D might be TRBD1 or TRBD2, each matching 5 bases. Trimming shortened V by 4 bases and J by 3 bases, and 12 bases separated the two germline ends. In germline, CDR1 is GTSNPN, CDR2 SVGIG (reference sequence). The CDR3 sequence is 13 residues long. DNA of the CDR3: TGTGCCTGGACTGGGGTGGGGGAAGAGACCCAGTACTTC. Its protein is CAWTGVGEETQYF.

CDR3 protein: CASSLGGLPSTDTQYF. In DNA, the CDR3 is TGTGCCAGCAGCTTAGGGGGCCTCCCTAGCACAGATACGCAGTATTTT. The V gene is TRBV7-2, the J gene TRBJ2-3; the D gene is possibly TRBD1 (5 bases). The germline gives CDR1 SGHTA, CDR2 FQGNSA. V was cut by 1 base and J by 0 bases, with 11 bases left in between. CDR3 length: 16 amino acids.

The chain couples TRBV28 to TRBJ1-5; 7 bases are shared with TRBD1. CDR1 and CDR2 (germline): MDHEN, SYDVKM. This CDR3 is built from 17 residues. J gave up 9 bases and V 5 bases, and 19 bases lay outside the gene matches. CDR3 in DNA: TGTGCCAGCAGTCCTGAGGCCGCAGGGGGACTTTTTAGGCCCCAGCATTTT. Translating it yields CASSPEAAGGLFRPQHF.

The chain is built from TRBV30 and TRBJ1-5; 8 bases align to TRBD1. Per the germline V gene, CDR1 is GTSNPN and CDR2 is SVGIG (reference sequence). CDR3 length equals 14 residues. The junction had 5 bases not matched to a gene; V was cut back by 5 bases and J by 2 bases. CDR3 loop: CAWSGGRGNQPQHF. DNA of the CDR3: TGTGCCTGGTCAGGGGGCAGGGGCAATCAGCCCCAGCATTTT.

This chain connects TRBV11-2 to TRBJ2-7, with 9 bases lining up with TRBD2. Germline V gives CDR1 SGHAT, CDR2 FQNNGV. This CDR3 has 15 residues. The ends lost 1 base at V and 4 bases at J; junction bases unmatched: 5. CDR3 sequence: CASSLGAGGGYEQYF. The CDR3 nucleotides are TGTGCCAGCAGCTTAGGAGCGGGAGGTGGGTACGAGCAGTACTTC.

V is TRBV5-1 and J is TRBJ2-7, with unresolved D. The germline V gene encodes CDR1 SGHRS and CDR2 YFSETQ. V shed 1 base and J shed 0 bases, with 17 bases lying between them. The CDR3 spans 17 residues. CDR3 bases: TGCGCCAGCAGCTTGAGCAGCACCCATATGATCTCCTACGAGCAGTACTTC. It is translated as CASSLSSTHMISYEQYF.

This clone was seen only once. The rearrangement uses TRBV27 and TRBJ1-6, with TRBD1 identical over 7 bases. The CDR3 is made up of 17 amino acids. V trimming: 1 base; J trimming: 2 bases; junction bases outside the gene matches: 5. Germline lookup yields CDR1 MNHEY and CDR2 SMNVEV (reference sequence). The CDR3 DNA reads TGTGCCAGCAGTTTATTGGGCCAGGGGGCCTATAATTCACCCCTCCACTTT. Its translation: CASSLLGQGAYNSPLHF.

This clone appeared a single time. The rearrangement links TRBV11-3 to TRBJ2-1; 8 nucleotides agree with TRBD2. The trim removed 2 bases at V and 10 bases at J, leaving 4 bases unmatched. Germline V gene sequence: CDR1 SGHNT, CDR2 YENEEA. The CDR3 is made up of 13 amino acids. CDR3 in amino acids: CASSLFPGGEQFF. The CDR3 DNA is TGTGCCAGCAGCTTATTCCCGGGAGGGGAGCAGTTCTTC.

This rearrangement joins TRBV11-3 to TRBJ2-2; D ambiguous. In germline, CDR1 is SGHNT, CDR2 YENEEA. V was trimmed by 5 bases and J by 6 bases, leaving 7 bases between them. The CDR3 runs to 12 residues. CDR3 residues: CASSPVAGELFF. DNA for the CDR3: TGTGCCAGCAGCCCCGTGGCCGGGGAGCTGTTTTTT. Full variable domain (missing parts from reference TRBV11-3 and TRBJ2-2): EAGVVQSPRYKIIEKKQPVAFWCNPISGHNTLYWYLQNLGQGPELLIRYENEEAVDDSQLPKDRFSAERLKGVDSTLKIQPAELGDSAVYLCASSPVAGELFFGEGSRLTVL.

The sample holds one count of this clone. The chain couples TRBV15 to TRBJ1-5; perhaps TRBD1 as D (6 bases). The CDR3 runs to 17 residues. Germline V gives CDR1 LNHNV, CDR2 YYDKDF (reference sequence). V lost 1 base to trimming and J lost 5 bases, with 18 bases between them. The CDR3 DNA follows: TGTGCCACCAGCAGAGTATTGGACAGAGGGGTCCATCAGCCCCAGCATTTT. Translation: CATSRVLDRGVHQPQHF. Filled out from reference TRBV15 and TRBJ1-5, the complete variable domain reads DAMVIQNPRYQVTQFGKPVTLSCSQTLNHNVMYWYQQKSSQAPKLLFHYYDKDFNNEADTPDNFQSRRPNTSFCFLDIRSPGLGDTAMYLCATSRVLDRGVHQPQHFGDGTRLSIL.

The V gene is TRBV6-1, the J gene TRBJ1-2, with D uncertain. Germline CDR1 reads MNHNS; CDR2 reads SASEGT. This CDR3 region has 13 residues. Deletions cut 0 bases from V and 2 bases from J, with 4 bases between. CDR3 loop: CASSEAGNYGYTF. CDR3 sequence (DNA): TGTGCCAGCAGTGAAGCGGGGAACTATGGCTACACCTTC.

The genes are TRBV6-5 and TRBJ1-1; D unresolved. CDR1 MNHEY and CDR2 SVGAGI come from the germline V gene. V dropped 5 bases and J dropped 4 bases, with 5 bases sitting between them. The CDR3 totals 11 residues. In DNA, the CDR3 is TGTGCCAGCAGTCTCTTCACTGAAGCTTTCTTT. This encodes CASSLFTEAFF.

The V call is TRBV23-1, the J call TRBJ1-6; 7 bases are a match to TRBD1. TRBV23-1 is classed as an ORF, of uncertain function. The CDR3 loop spans 13 amino acids. V lost 6 bases, J lost 10 bases, and 6 bases stayed unmatched. In DNA, the CDR3 is TGCGCCAGCAGCCAGGGGGTAGAATCACCCCTCCACTTT. Its protein product is CASSQGVESPLHF.

This CDR3 reads CASSSAYEQYF. For the CDR3, the DNA is TGTGCCAGCAGTTCCGCCTACGAGCAGTACTTC. The J gene is TRBJ2-7, the V gene TRBV28; D is uncertain. With 4 bases removed from V and 2 bases from J, the gap between germline ends came to 3 bases. This CDR3 region has 11 residues. Germline V lookup: CDR1 MDHEN, CDR2 SYDVKM.

The chain combines TRBV4-3 with TRBJ2-7; D might be TRBD2 (5 bases). The V and J ends lost 1 base and 5 bases respectively, with 21 bases between them. The germline CDR1 and CDR2 sequences are LGHNA and YSLEER. This CDR3 contains 17 residues. The DNA for the CDR3 is TGCGCCAGCAGCCAAGTATGGAGGAGCAGGATTGGCCACGAGCAGTACTTC. It is translated as CASSQVWRSRIGHEQYF.

V usage is TRBV6-4 and J usage is TRBJ2-3; 8 bases line up with TRBD1. The junction had 7 bases not matched to a gene; V was cut back by 0 bases and J by 8 bases. The CDR3 is made up of 15 amino acids. Germline V CDR1 and CDR2: MRHNA, SNTAGT. CDR3 nucleotides: TGTGCCAGCAGTGACTCTGAGCAGGGGGCGGCTACGCAGTATTTT. Its translation: CASSDSEQGAATQYF.

The genes are TRBV18 and TRBJ1-3; possible D gene TRBD1, 6 bases. Trimming removed 6 bases at V and 4 bases at J, with 13 bases between. Per the germline V gene, CDR1 is KGHSH and CDR2 is LQKENI. The CDR3 runs 14 residues. The CDR3 DNA reads TGTGCCAGCTCCAGAGACAGGAACGGAAACACCATATATTTT. Its protein is CASSRDRNGNTIYF.

V usage is TRBV5-6 and J usage is TRBJ2-7; D may be TRBD2 (6 bases). CDR1 is SGHDT, CDR2 YYEEEE, per germline. The CDR3 runs to 14 residues. Trimming shortened V by 0 bases and J by 3 bases, and 10 bases separated the two germline ends. The CDR3 sequence: CASSLGRAIYEQYF. As DNA, the CDR3 is TGTGCCAGCAGCTTGGGGAGGGCCATCTACGAGCAGTACTTC.

The V and J genes are TRBV6-5 and TRBJ1-1; weak D call: TRBD1 (6 bases). V was trimmed by 6 bases and J by 10 bases, leaving 12 bases between them. CDR1 is MNHEY, CDR2 SVGAGI, per germline. This CDR3 comprises 11 residues. For the CDR3, the DNA is TGTGCCAGCAGCGGGGGCGGGGGAGCTTTCTTT. It codes for CASSGGGGAFF.

This chain links TRBV5-5 with TRBJ1-6; tentative D call: TRBD1 (6 bases). Germline CDR1 reads SGHKS; CDR2 reads YYEKEE (reference sequence). The CDR3 spans 18 residues. V was clipped by 5 bases and J by 0 bases, with 18 bases between them. The CDR3 DNA reads as TGTGCCAGCAGTTACCAGGGGCTGGGGAGCTCCTATAATTCACCCCTCCACTTT. Amino acids: CASSYQGLGSSYNSPLHF.

V and J are TRBV27 and TRBJ2-3; TRBD1 matches at 9 bases. V gave up 3 bases and J gave up 3 bases; unmatched junction bases: 4. The CDR3 consists of 15 residues. Germline V lookup: CDR1 MNHEY, CDR2 SMNVEV (reference sequence). For the CDR3, the DNA is TGTGCCAGCAGTTTCGAAGACAGGGGGACAGATACGCAGTATTTT. Protein product: CASSFEDRGTDTQYF.

This CDR3 is CAWSGQNTEAFF. Here the CDR3 DNA reads TGTGCCTGGAGTGGACAGAACACTGAAGCTTTCTTT. The chain couples TRBV30 to TRBJ1-1; D remains ambiguous. The CDR3 sequence is 12 residues long. The V and J ends lost 1 base and 1 base respectively, with 4 bases between them. Germline CDR1 is GTSNPN and CDR2 is SVGIG (reference sequence).

In regard to this clone: This specimen includes other DNA sequences encoding the same CDR3. The chain joins TRBV5-6 to TRBJ1-1; D is unclear. V lost 0 bases and J lost 1, with 7 bases in between. The CDR3 totals 14 residues. The germline CDR1 and CDR2 sequences are SGHDT and YYEEEE. The CDR3 reads CASSLVPPNTEAFF. The CDR3 DNA is TGTGCCAGCAGCTTGGTTCCCCCGAACACTGAAGCTTTCTTT. The entire variable domain, with the rest obtained from reference TRBV5-6 and TRBJ1-1, is as follows: DAGVTQSPTHLIKTRGQQVTLRCSPKSGHDTVSWYQQALGQGPQFIFQYYEEEERQRGNFPDRFSGHQFPNYSSELNVNALLLGDSALYLCASSLVPPNTEAFFGQGTRLTVV.

For the CDR3, the DNA is TGTGCCAGCAGCCAAGAAGGGACAGGGGGCTTGGTCACTGAAGCTTTCTTT. Its protein product is CASSQEGTGGLVTEAFF. The rearrangement links TRBV3-1 (or the pseudogene TRBV3-2) to TRBJ1-1, with 12 bases lining up with TRBD1. CDR1 LGHDT and CDR2 YNNKEL come from the germline V gene (reference sequence). The CDR3 has 17 residues. Unmatched junction bases numbered 6, after V lost 0 bases and J lost 4 bases.

V is TRBV10-1 and J is TRBJ2-2; D gene unclear. Trimming removed 3 bases from V and 2 bases from J, with 7 bases in between. The CDR3 runs 14 residues. Looked up from germline, CDR1 is WNHNN and CDR2 is SYGVQD (reference sequence). The CDR3 DNA reads as TGCGCCAGCAGTGAAGGCAGAAACACCGGGGAGCTGTTTTTT. Protein product: CASSEGRNTGELFF.

This chain joins TRBV10-2 and TRBJ1-4, with unresolved D. The germline V gene encodes CDR1 WSHSY and CDR2 SAAADI. The germline V and J ends were trimmed by 1 base and 7 bases, with 4 bases remaining between them. The CDR3 consists of 12 residues. CDR3 sequence reads: CASSELSEKLFF. CDR3 sequence (DNA): TGCGCCAGCAGTGAGTTGAGTGAAAAACTGTTTTTT.

The genes are TRBV28 and TRBJ1-1; the D gene is possibly TRBD1 (5 bases). The CDR3 has 15 residues. Germline V CDR1 and CDR2: MDHEN, SYDVKM. The V end was cut by 7 bases, the J end by 3 bases, with 18 bases between. The CDR3 loop reads CASTGGTRTDTEAFF. For the CDR3, the DNA is TGTGCCAGCACGGGAGGGACCCGAACGGACACTGAAGCTTTCTTT.